The 32 T cell receptor beta chains presented below share a single source sample, sequenced in a study of regulatory T cells in long-lasting Graves disease. As for time point: newly diagnosed GD, antithyroid drugs for less than 3 months. The TCR library was prepared using RNA isolated from PBMCs. Assembly of TCR beta libraries relied on iRepertoire HTBI primers together with Arm-PCR of CDR3 regions. TCRdb passed the multiplex PCR reads through MiXCR, listing each CDR3 protein once. The table has roughly 560,000 distinct CDR3 sequences, about 16% seen once. The sample also formed part of further work on T cells in Graves' hyperthyroidism and ophthalmopathy.

Sequencing was performed on peripheral blood mononuclear cells (PBMCs), taken at new diagnosis, from a patient treated with antithyroid drugs. The receptor set was obtained from a woman aged 40 to 65 with Graves disease.

The chain links TRBV4-1 to TRBJ2-2; no reliable D call. Germline V CDR1 and CDR2: MGHRA, YSYEKL. The CDR3 spans 17 residues. With 3 bases removed from V and 3 bases from J, the gap between germline ends came to 17 bases. The CDR3 sequence is CASSQKGVAGDTGELFF. CDR3 bases: TGCGCCAGCAGCCAGAAGGGTGTGGCAGGAGACACCGGGGAGCTGTTTTTT.

This clonotype was recorded at least ten times. This chain links TRBV11-2 with TRBJ2-2, with D possibly being TRBD2 (7 bases). The length of the CDR3 is 16 residues. Between the trimmed V and J ends, which lost 5 bases and 7 bases, there was a span of 20 bases. Looked up from germline, CDR1 is SGHAT and CDR2 is FQNNGV. Written as DNA, the CDR3 is TGTGCCAGCAGCCCGGGTCTGGGGGGGCTCATCGGGGAGCTGTTTTTT. It specifies CASSPGLGGLIGELFF.

The gene calls are TRBV19 and TRBJ1-1; tentatively, D is TRBD1 (5 bases). Germline values: CDR1 LNHDA, CDR2 SQIVND (reference sequence). The CDR3 runs 17 residues. Trimming stripped 0 bases from V and 0 bases from J, with 14 bases between. The DNA of the CDR3 is TGTGCCAGTAGTATAGACAGGGAAGGGGTGGTGAACACTGAAGCTTTCTTT. This encodes CASSIDREGVVNTEAFF.

Many counts were recorded for this clonotype. The chain joins TRBV2 to TRBJ2-1, with TRBD2 matching 13 bases. This CDR3 region has 16 residues. Trimming at V came to 6 bases and at J to 6 bases, leaving 8 bases not matched to a gene. Per germline, CDR1 SNHLY and CDR2 FYNNEI. CDR3 coding DNA: TGTGCCAGCAGCCCTTGGACTAGCGGGGGAGTCAATGAGCAGTTCTTC. Amino acid sequence: CASSPWTSGGVNEQFF.

This clonotype was recorded many times. The chain recombines TRBV20-1 with TRBJ1-2; 10 bases align to TRBD1. V lost 5 bases, J lost 2 bases, and 5 bases stayed unmatched. Germline V lookup: CDR1 DFQATT, CDR2 SNEGSKA (reference sequence). CDR3 size: 14 residues. The CDR3: CSASDRGLNYGYTF. In DNA form, the CDR3 reads TGCAGTGCTTCCGACAGGGGGCTGAACTATGGCTACACCTTC.

The chain joins TRBV9 to TRBJ1-1; D is undetermined. This CDR3 is built from 14 residues. V dropped 6 bases and J dropped 3 bases, with 15 bases sitting between them. Germline CDR1 is SGDLS and CDR2 is YYNGEE. The DNA of the CDR3 is TGTGCCAGCACCGACATGTTTTTGGACACTGAAGCTTTCTTT. It codes for CASTDMFLDTEAFF.

The table lists this clonotype with many counts. V and J are TRBV10-3 and TRBJ1-1, with D possibly matching TRBD1 (6 bases). The V gene lost 4 bases and the J gene lost 5 bases, with 8 bases spanning the gap. CDR1 ENHRY and CDR2 SYGVKD come from the germline V gene. This CDR3 comprises 12 residues. DNA of the CDR3: TGTGCCATCAGTGGAGGGGGGACTGAAGCTTTCTTT. Translating it yields CAISGGGTEAFF.

At least ten counts were recorded for this clonotype. V and J are TRBV27 and TRBJ2-1, with 11 bases aligning to TRBD2. J gave up 8 bases and V 3 bases, and 9 bases lay outside the gene matches. Germline-derived CDR1 and CDR2 are MNHEY and SMNVEV (reference sequence). This CDR3 has 16 amino acids. The CDR3 spells CASSLIAGGRDDEQFF. CDR3 bases: TGTGCCAGCAGTTTGATAGCGGGGGGGCGGGATGATGAGCAGTTCTTC.

The chain employs TRBV20-1 and TRBJ1-1, with no clear D. This CDR3 contains 14 residues. From germline, CDR1 is DFQATT and CDR2 SNEGSKA (reference sequence). V gave up 0 bases and J gave up 0 bases, with 8 bases separating them. The CDR3 spells CSARDSPMNTEAFF. CDR3 bases: TGCAGTGCTAGAGATTCCCCCATGAACACTGAAGCTTTCTTT.

This clonotype has ten or more counts. This rearrangement joins TRBV6-1 to TRBJ1-1; 9 bases match TRBD1. The CDR3 runs 15 residues. The germline CDR1 and CDR2 sequences are MNHNS and SASEGT. The trim removed 6 bases at V and 0 bases at J, leaving 5 bases unmatched. CDR3 nucleotides: TGTGCCAGCAGGAGGACAGGGGTCATGAACACTGAAGCTTTCTTT. Its protein is CASRRTGVMNTEAFF.

In its sample, this clonotype was seen many times. Compared with germline, one end of the junction differs, possibly owing to a read error. The chain employs TRBV2 and TRBJ2-1, with no clear D. CDR3 length: 15 residues. Germline V gives CDR1 SNHLY, CDR2 FYNNEI. The CDR3 sequence is CASSLVTHSYNEQFF. Written as DNA, the CDR3 is TGCGCCAGCAGCTTGGTGACCCACTCCTACAATGAGCAGTTCTTC.

The table lists this clonotype with many counts. This CDR3 reads CASSRNRDYGYTF. The CDR3, as DNA: TGTGCCAGCAGCCGAAACCGGGACTATGGCTACACCTTC. The chain combines TRBV28 with TRBJ1-2; no reliable D call. CDR3 length equals 13 residues. Germline V lookup: CDR1 MDHEN, CDR2 SYDVKM. V dropped 6 bases and J dropped 3 bases, with 11 bases sitting between them.

The sample holds a few counts of this clonotype. The chain combines TRBV3-1 with TRBJ2-2; 7 nucleotides align to TRBD2. V trimming: 0 bases; J trimming: 3 bases; junction bases outside the gene matches: 7. The germline V gene encodes CDR1 LGHDT and CDR2 YNNKEL (reference sequence). CDR3 length: 17 residues. This CDR3 reads CASSQDFWGGDTGELFF. The CDR3 nucleotides are TGTGCCAGCAGCCAAGATTTTTGGGGGGGAGACACCGGGGAGCTGTTTTTT.

This clonotype was detected ten times or more. The chain employs TRBV18 and TRBJ1-2, with no clear D. Trimming stripped 4 bases from V and 3 bases from J, with 12 bases between. The CDR3 has 14 amino acids. CDR1 KGHSH and CDR2 LQKENI come from the germline V gene. The CDR3 DNA is TGTGCCAGCTCACGAGGGTGGGAGGACTATGGCTACACCTTC. Translated, it gives CASSRGWEDYGYTF.

Regarding this clonotype: One junction end does not reproduce the germline sequence, and a read error may be involved. V and J are TRBV2 and TRBJ2-3, with TRBD1 as a possible D gene (5 bases). Germline CDR1 SNHLY, CDR2 FYNNEI. There are 14 residues in the CDR3. CDR3 DNA: TGTGCCAGCAGGGAAGAACAGGGCACAGATACGCAGTATTTT. It encodes CASREEQGTDTQYF.

Of note for this clonotype: A much more abundant neighbour one base away suggests this may be a read error. Given the absence of the conserved phenylalanine or tryptophan at the CDR3 end, a read error is likely. The chain has TRBV10-3 and TRBJ2-3; TRBD2 matches at 10 bases. The J segment lost 8 bases and the V segment lost 10 bases, leaving 18 bases of the junction unmatched. Germline CDR1 reads ENHRY; CDR2 reads SYGVKD. This CDR3 spans 16 amino acids. CDR3 residues: CATLDSGGPPAATQYL. CDR3 in DNA: TGTGCCACCCTGGATAGCGGGGGGCCCCCCGCAGCTACGCAGTATCTT.

The sample holds many counts of this clonotype. This chain connects TRBV28 to TRBJ1-2, with no clear D. CDR1 is MDHEN, CDR2 SYDVKM, per germline. CDR3 length: 15 amino acids. With 3 bases removed from V and 0 bases from J, the gap between germline ends came to 11 bases. CDR3 amino acids: CASSLPDRANYGYTF. CDR3 DNA sequence: TGTGCCAGCAGTTTGCCTGACCGAGCTAACTATGGCTACACCTTC.

This clonotype was seen at least ten times. The chain carries TRBV7-8 and TRBJ1-4; D remains ambiguous. Trimming stripped 1 base from V and 7 bases from J, with 10 bases between. From germline, CDR1 is SGHVS and CDR2 FQNEAQ. CDR3 length: 14 residues. The CDR3 region is CASSLDWDGEKLFF. The DNA for the CDR3 is TGTGCCAGCAGCTTAGATTGGGATGGTGAAAAACTGTTTTTT. The variable domain in full, with the rest retrieved from reference TRBV7-8 and TRBJ1-4, is GAGVSQSPRYKVAKRGQDVALRCDPISGHVSLFWYQQALGQGPEFLTYFQNEAQLDKSGLPSDRFFAERPEGSVSTLKIQRTQQEDSAVYLCASSLDWDGEKLFFGSGTQLSVL.

This clonotype was seen many times. The chain combines TRBV5-5 with TRBJ1-6; TRBD1 agrees at 9 bases. The length of the CDR3 is 15 residues. CDR1 and CDR2 from the germline V gene are SGHKS and YYEKEE (reference sequence). Losses at the gene ends were 5 bases for V and 7 bases for J; bases not matched to a gene: 7. CDR3 region: CASRVPGTGNSPLHF. The CDR3, as DNA: TGTGCCAGCAGGGTCCCCGGGACAGGGAATTCACCCCTCCACTTT.

Concerning this clonotype: A clone one base away is much larger, so this may be a read error. This sequence joins TRBV11-2 and TRBJ2-1; no clear D gene. Germline CDR1 is SGHAT and CDR2 is FQNNGV. This CDR3 is 14 amino acids long. CDR3 sequence (DNA): TGTACCAGCAGCGAGAGAACGGGTTACAATGAGCAGTTCTTC. This sequence encodes CTSSERTGYNEQFF.

This clonotype has a count of ten or more. The rearrangement joins TRBV27 to TRBJ1-6; TRBD1 matches at 9 bases. The CDR3 spans 15 residues. Germline V gene lookup returns CDR1 MNHEY and CDR2 SMNVEV (reference sequence). J gave up 9 bases and V 11 bases, and 14 bases lay outside the gene matches. The CDR3 DNA reads as TGTGCCTGTTCCTCCGGGACAGGGAAAGTTTCACCCCTCCACTTT. Its protein product is CACSSGTGKVSPLHF.

The chain employs TRBV10-3 and TRBJ2-7; 9 bases map to TRBD1. The CDR3 length is 13 residues. V shed 6 bases, J shed 6 bases, and the junction held 6 bases outside the gene matches. The germline V gene encodes CDR1 ENHRY and CDR2 SYGVKD. CDR3 in DNA: TGTGCCATCAGCCGGACAGGGGACGGCGAGCAGTACTTC. Translated: CAISRTGDGEQYF.

As regards this clonotype: One end of the junction does not line up with germline, which may come from a read error. The chain is built from TRBV3-1 and TRBJ2-1, with 10 bases lining up with TRBD1. The CDR3 totals 12 residues. From germline, CDR1 is LGHDT and CDR2 YNNKEL (reference sequence). In nucleotides, the CDR3 is TGTGCCAGCAGCCGGACAGGGGGTGGGCAGCTCTTC. Protein: CASSRTGGGQLF.

Many counts were recorded for this clonotype. J is TRBJ1-1 and V is TRBV5-1; D call uncertain. The CDR3 contains 15 residues. V shed 0 bases and J shed 1 base, with 10 bases lying between them. Germline V gives CDR1 SGHRS, CDR2 YFSETQ. CDR3 sequence (DNA): TGCGCCAGCAGCTTGGCCTACAGCCAGAACACTGAAGCTTTCTTT. It encodes CASSLAYSQNTEAFF.

This clonotype was counted many times. The chain has TRBV30 and TRBJ1-2, with D possibly TRBD1 on 5 matching bases. The germline gives CDR1 GTSNPN, CDR2 SVGIG (reference sequence). CDR3 length: 12 residues. V was clipped by 0 bases and J by 12 bases, with 14 bases between them. CDR3 in amino acids: CAWSVGQATHTF. CDR3 in DNA: TGTGCCTGGAGTGTGGGGCAGGCGACCCACACCTTC.

This clonotype appeared a few times. The rearrangement links TRBV7-9 to TRBJ1-3, with D hard to call. Trimming shortened V by 2 bases and J by 0 bases, and 5 bases separated the two germline ends. From germline, CDR1 is SEHNR and CDR2 FQNEAQ (reference sequence). This CDR3 has 14 residues. CDR3 loop: CASSLWDSGNTIYF. The CDR3 DNA reads as TGTGCCAGCAGCTTATGGGACTCTGGAAACACCATATATTTT.

J is TRBJ2-1 and V is TRBV27; TRBD2 aligns across 7 bases. The CDR3 covers 15 residues. V was clipped by 2 bases and J by 3 bases; unmatched bases: 4. Germline lookup yields CDR1 MNHEY and CDR2 SMNVEV (reference sequence). CDR3: CASSLLGGDYNEQFF. The CDR3 coding sequence is TGTGCCAGCAGTTTACTGGGGGGGGACTACAATGAGCAGTTCTTC.

The chain has TRBV30 and TRBJ2-1, with D perhaps being TRBD1 or TRBD2 (5 bases each). CDR1 GTSNPN and CDR2 SVGIG come from the germline V gene (reference sequence). CDR3 length equals 14 residues. V was shortened by 4 bases and J by 0 bases, with 10 bases between the two germline ends. CDR3 DNA sequence: TGTGCCTGGATCCCAGGGAGCTCCTACAATGAGCAGTTCTTC. Its protein product is CAWIPGSSYNEQFF.

To note about this clonotype: A much bigger clone sits one base away, suggesting this may be a read error. V is TRBV5-1 and J is TRBJ2-3; D is perhaps TRBD1 or TRBD2 (7 bases each). The DNA end favors TRBJ2-7, so the J call may be wrong. CDR3 length: 16 residues. CDR1 SGHRS and CDR2 YFSETQ come from the germline V gene. The CDR3 nucleotides are TGCGCCAGCAGACCTCTTGGCCAGGGAGGGGGCGATGAGCAGTACTTC. It codes for CASRPLGQGGGDEQYF.

The gene calls are TRBV6-2 or TRBV6-3 and TRBJ1-1, with D possibly TRBD1 on 6 matching bases. Germline CDR1 MNHEY, CDR2 SVGEGT. The V gene lost 5 bases and the J gene lost 5 bases, with 15 bases spanning the gap. The CDR3 consists of 14 residues. Written as DNA, the CDR3 is TGTGCCAGCAGTCTCATCGACAGGTGGACTGAAGCTTTCTTT. Amino acids: CASSLIDRWTEAFF.

This clonotype was picked up many times. V usage is TRBV15 and J usage is TRBJ2-7, with D perhaps being TRBD1 or TRBD2 (5 bases each). CDR3 length: 15 residues. Trimming left V 3 bases short and J 2 bases short, with 14 bases between. Germline CDR1 reads LNHNV; CDR2 reads YYDKDF (reference sequence). This CDR3 is CATSRGDGFTYEQYF. DNA for the CDR3: TGTGCCACCAGCAGGGGGGACGGATTTACCTACGAGCAGTACTTC.

The chain recombines TRBV12-3 or TRBV12-4 with TRBJ1-4, with a tentative D call TRBD1 (5 bases). Between the trimmed V and J ends, which lost 3 bases and 6 bases, there was a span of 8 bases. CDR3 size: 13 residues. Here the CDR3 DNA reads TGTGCCAGCAGTTTTGGGGGTGATGAAAAACTGTTTTTT. Its protein product is CASSFGGDEKLFF.